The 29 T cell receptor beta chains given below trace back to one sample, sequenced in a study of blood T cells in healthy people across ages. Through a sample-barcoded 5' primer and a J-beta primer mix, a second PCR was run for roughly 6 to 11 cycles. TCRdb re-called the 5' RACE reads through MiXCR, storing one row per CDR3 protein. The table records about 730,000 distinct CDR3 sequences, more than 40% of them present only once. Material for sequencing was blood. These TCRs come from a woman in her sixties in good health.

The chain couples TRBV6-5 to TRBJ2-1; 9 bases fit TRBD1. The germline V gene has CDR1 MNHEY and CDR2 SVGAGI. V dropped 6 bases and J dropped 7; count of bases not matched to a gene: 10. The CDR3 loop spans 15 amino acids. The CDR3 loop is CASSQAGQGSNEQFF. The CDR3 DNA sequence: TGTGCCAGCAGCCAGGCGGGACAGGGAAGTAATGAGCAGTTCTTC.

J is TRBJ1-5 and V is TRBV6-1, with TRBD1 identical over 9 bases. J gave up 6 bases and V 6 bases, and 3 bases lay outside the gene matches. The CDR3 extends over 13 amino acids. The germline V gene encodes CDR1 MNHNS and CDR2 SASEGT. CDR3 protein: CASRDRGGQPQHF. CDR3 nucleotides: TGTGCCAGCAGGGACAGGGGAGGTCAGCCCCAGCATTTT.

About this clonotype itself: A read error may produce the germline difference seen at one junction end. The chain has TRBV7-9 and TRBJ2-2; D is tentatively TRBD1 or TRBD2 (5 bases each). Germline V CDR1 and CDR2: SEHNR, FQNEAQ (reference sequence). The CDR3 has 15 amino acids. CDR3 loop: CASRTMGVNTGEPFF. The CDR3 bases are TGTGCCAGCAGGACCATGGGGGTTAACACCGGGGAGCCGTTTTTT. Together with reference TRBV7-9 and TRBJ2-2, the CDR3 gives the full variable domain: DTGVSQNPRHKITKRGQNVTFRCDPISEHNRLYWYRQTLGQGPEFLTYFQNEAQLEKSRLLSDRFSAERPKGSFSTLEIQRTEQGDSAMYLCASRTMGVNTGEPFFGEGSRLTVL.

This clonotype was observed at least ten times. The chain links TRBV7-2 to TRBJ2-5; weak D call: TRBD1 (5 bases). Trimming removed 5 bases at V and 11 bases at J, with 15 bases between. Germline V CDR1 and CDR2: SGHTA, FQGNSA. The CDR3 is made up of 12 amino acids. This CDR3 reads CASSANRRVQYF. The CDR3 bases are TGTGCCAGCAGCGCTAACCGCAGGGTGCAGTACTTC. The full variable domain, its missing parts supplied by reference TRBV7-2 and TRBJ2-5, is GAGVSQSPSNKVTEKGKDVELRCDPISGHTALYWYRQSLGQGLEFLIYFQGNSAPDKSGLPSDRFSAERTGGSVSTLTIQRTQQEDSAVYLCASSANRRVQYFGPGTRLLVL.

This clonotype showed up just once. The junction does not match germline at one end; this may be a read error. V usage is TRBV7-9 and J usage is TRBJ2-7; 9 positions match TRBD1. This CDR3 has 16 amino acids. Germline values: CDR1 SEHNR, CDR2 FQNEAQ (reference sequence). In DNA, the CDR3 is TGTGCCGGCAGCTCACGAGGACAGGGGATCGCCTACGAGCAGTACTTC. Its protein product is CAGSSRGQGIAYEQYF.

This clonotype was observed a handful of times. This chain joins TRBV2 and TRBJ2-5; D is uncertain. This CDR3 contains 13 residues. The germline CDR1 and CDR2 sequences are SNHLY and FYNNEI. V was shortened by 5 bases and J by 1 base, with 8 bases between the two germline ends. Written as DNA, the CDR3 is TGTGCCAGCAGTAGGGCCCGCCAAGAGACCCAGTACTTC. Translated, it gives CASSRARQETQYF.

The CDR3 loop is CASSLELLAKNIQYF. For the CDR3, the DNA is TGTGCCAGCAGTTTGGAGCTACTAGCCAAAAACATTCAGTACTTC. The rearrangement links TRBV12-3 or TRBV12-4 to TRBJ2-4; D remains unclear. CDR3 size: 15 residues. Trimming removed 3 bases from V and 0 bases from J, with 9 bases in between.

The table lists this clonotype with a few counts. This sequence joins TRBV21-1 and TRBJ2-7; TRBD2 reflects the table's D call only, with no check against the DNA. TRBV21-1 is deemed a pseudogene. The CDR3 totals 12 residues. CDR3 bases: TGTGCCAGCCAGCGGGAGACCGACGAGCAGTACTTC. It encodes CASQRETDEQYF.

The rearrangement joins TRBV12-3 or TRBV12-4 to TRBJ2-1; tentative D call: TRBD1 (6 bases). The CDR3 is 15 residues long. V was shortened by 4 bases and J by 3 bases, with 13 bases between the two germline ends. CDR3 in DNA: TGTGCCAGCAGTTCCCTGACAGGAAACTACAATGAGCAGTTCTTC. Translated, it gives CASSSLTGNYNEQFF.

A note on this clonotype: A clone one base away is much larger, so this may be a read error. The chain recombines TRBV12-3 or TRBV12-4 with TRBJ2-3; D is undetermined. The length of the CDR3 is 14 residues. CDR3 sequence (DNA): TGTGCCGGCAGCTCAGGTTTTAGCACAGATACGCAGTATTTT. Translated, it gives CAGSSGFSTDTQYF.

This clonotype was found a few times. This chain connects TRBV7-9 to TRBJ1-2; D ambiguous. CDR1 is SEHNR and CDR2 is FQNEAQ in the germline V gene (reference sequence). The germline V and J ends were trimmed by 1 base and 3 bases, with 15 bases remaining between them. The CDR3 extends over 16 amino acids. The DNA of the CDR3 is TGTGCCAGCAGCTTAGACGACCTTACCTGGGACTATGGCTACACCTTC. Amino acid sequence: CASSLDDLTWDYGYTF.

CDR3: CASSEQGINQPQHF. For the CDR3, the DNA is TGTGCCAGCAGTGAACAGGGAATTAATCAGCCCCAGCATTTT. The rearrangement joins TRBV6-5 to TRBJ1-5; possible D gene TRBD1, 6 bases. The CDR3 sequence is 14 residues long. Deletions cut 5 bases from V and 4 bases from J, with 12 bases between. Germline CDR1 reads MNHEY; CDR2 reads SVGAGI.

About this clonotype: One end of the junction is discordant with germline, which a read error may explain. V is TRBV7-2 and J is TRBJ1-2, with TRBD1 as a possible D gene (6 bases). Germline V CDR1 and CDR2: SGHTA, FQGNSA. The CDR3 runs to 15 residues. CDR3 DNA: TGTGCCAGCGGCTTGGCCGATCAGGGGAACTATGGCTACACCTTC. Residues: CASGLADQGNYGYTF.

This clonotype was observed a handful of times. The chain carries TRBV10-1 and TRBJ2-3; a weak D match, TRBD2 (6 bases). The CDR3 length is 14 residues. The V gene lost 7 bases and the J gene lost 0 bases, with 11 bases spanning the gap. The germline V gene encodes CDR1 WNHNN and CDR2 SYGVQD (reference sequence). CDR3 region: CASKSGLSTDTQYF. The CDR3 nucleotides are TGCGCCAGCAAATCGGGACTTAGCACAGATACGCAGTATTTT.

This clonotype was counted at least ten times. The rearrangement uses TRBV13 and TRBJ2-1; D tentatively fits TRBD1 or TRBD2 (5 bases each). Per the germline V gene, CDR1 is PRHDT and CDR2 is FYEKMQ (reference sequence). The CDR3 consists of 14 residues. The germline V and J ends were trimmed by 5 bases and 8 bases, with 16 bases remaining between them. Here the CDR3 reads CASSNQGPSDEQFF. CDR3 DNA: TGTGCCAGCAGCAACCAGGGACCTTCGGATGAGCAGTTCTTC.

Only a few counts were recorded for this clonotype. This CDR3 reads CASSGTNRAAGKNIQYF. CDR3 DNA sequence: TGTGCCAGCAGTGGTACAAACAGGGCAGCAGGCAAAAACATTCAGTACTTC. The V and J genes are TRBV6-1 and TRBJ2-4; a possible D gene is TRBD1 (6 bases). The V gene lost 4 bases and the J gene lost 3 bases, with 19 bases spanning the gap. CDR3 length: 17 residues. CDR1 is MNHNS, CDR2 SASEGT, per germline.

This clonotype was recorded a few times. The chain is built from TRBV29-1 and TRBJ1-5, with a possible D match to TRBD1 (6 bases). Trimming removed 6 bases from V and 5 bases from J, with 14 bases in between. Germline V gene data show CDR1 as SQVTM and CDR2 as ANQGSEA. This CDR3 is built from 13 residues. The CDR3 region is CSVAYRVDQPQHF. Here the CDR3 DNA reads TGCAGCGTGGCTTACAGGGTCGATCAGCCCCAGCATTTT. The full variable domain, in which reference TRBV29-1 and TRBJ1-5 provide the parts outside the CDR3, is SAVISQKPSRDICQRGTSLTIQCQVDSQVTMMFWYRQQPGQSLTLIATANQGSEATYESGFVIDKFPISRPNLTFSTLTVSNMSPEDSSIYLCSVAYRVDQPQHFGDGTRLSIL.

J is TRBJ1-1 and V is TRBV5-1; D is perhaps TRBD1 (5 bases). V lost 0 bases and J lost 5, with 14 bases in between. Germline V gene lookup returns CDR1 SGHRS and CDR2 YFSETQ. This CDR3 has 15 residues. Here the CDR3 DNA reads TGCGCCAGCAGCTTGGAAACAGGCGTCGGGACTGAAGCTTTCTTT. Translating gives CASSLETGVGTEAFF. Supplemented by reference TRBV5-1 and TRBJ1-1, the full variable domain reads KAGVTQTPRYLIKTRGQQVTLSCSPISGHRSVSWYQQTPGQGLQFLFEYFSETQRNKGNFPGRFSGRQFSNSRSEMNVSTLELGDSALYLCASSLETGVGTEAFFGQGTRLTVV.

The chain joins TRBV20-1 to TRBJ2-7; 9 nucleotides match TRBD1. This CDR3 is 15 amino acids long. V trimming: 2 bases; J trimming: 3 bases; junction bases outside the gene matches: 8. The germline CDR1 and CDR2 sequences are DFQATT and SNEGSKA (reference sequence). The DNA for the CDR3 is TGCAGTGCTAGAACAGGGGGCGCGCGGCACTACGAGCAGTACTTC. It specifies CSARTGGARHYEQYF.

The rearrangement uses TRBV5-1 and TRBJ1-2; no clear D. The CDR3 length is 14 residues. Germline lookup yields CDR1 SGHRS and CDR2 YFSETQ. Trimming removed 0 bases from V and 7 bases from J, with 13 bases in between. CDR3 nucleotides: TGCGCCAGCAGCTTGGGGACCGAGGGTCGTGGCTACACCTTC. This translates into CASSLGTEGRGYTF.

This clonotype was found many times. This CDR3 is CASSLAGVGAQETQYF. CDR3 DNA sequence: TGCGCCAGCAGCTTGGCTGGGGTTGGGGCCCAAGAGACCCAGTACTTC. This rearrangement joins TRBV5-1 to TRBJ2-5; weak D call: TRBD1 (5 bases). The germline CDR1 and CDR2 sequences are SGHRS and YFSETQ. V lost 0 bases to trimming and J lost 1 base, with 13 bases between them. The CDR3 is 16 amino acids.

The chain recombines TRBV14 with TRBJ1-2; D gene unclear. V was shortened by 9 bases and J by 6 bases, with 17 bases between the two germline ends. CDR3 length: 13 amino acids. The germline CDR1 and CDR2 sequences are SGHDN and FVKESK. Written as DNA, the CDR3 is TGTGCCAGTAGAGACGCTCAGCGGAATGGCTACACCTTC. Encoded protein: CASRDAQRNGYTF.

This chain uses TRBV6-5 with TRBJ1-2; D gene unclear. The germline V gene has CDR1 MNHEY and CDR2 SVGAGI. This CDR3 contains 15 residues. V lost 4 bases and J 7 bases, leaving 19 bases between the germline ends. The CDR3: CASSSHERHTFGYTF. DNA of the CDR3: TGTGCCAGCAGTTCCCACGAGCGGCACACGTTTGGCTACACCTTC.

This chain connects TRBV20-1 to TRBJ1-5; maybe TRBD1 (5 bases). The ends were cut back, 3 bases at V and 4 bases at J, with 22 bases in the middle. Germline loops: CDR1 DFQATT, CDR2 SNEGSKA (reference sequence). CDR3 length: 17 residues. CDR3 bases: TGCAGTGCTAGGTCAGGGTCGGGGGGATTGGAGAATCAGCCCCAGCATTTT. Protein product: CSARSGSGGLENQPQHF.

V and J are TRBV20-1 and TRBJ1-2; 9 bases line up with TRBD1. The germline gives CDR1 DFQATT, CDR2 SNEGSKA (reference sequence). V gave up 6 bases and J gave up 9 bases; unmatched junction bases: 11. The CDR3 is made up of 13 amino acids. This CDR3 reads CSAPRGQGRSYTF. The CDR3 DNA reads TGCAGTGCCCCTAGGGGACAGGGAAGAAGCTACACCTTC.

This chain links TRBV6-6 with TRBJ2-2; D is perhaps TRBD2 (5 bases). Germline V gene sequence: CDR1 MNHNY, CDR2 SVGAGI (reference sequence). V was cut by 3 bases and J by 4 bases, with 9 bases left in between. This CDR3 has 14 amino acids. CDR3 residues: CASSYQAGTGELFF. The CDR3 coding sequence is TGTGCCAGCAGTTATCAGGCGGGCACCGGGGAGCTGTTTTTT.

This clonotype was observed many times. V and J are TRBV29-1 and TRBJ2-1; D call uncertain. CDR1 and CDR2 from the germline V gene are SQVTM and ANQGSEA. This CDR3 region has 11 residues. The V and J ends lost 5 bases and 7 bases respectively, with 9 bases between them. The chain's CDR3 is CSVPPLNEQFF. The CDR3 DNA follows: TGCAGCGTTCCCCCCCTTAATGAGCAGTTCTTC.

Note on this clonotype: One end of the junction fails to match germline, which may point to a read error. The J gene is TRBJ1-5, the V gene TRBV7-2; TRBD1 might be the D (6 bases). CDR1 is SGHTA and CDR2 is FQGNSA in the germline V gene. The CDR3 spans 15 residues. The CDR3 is CASSPWTASNQPKHF. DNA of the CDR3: TGTGCCAGCAGCCCCTGGACAGCTAGCAATCAGCCCAAGCATTTT. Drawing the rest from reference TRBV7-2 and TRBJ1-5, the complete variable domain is GAGVSQSPSNKVTEKGKDVELRCDPISGHTALYWYRQSLGQGLEFLIYFQGNSAPDKSGLPSDRFSAERTGGSVSTLTIQRTQQEDSAVYLCASSPWTASNQPKHFGDGTRLSIL.

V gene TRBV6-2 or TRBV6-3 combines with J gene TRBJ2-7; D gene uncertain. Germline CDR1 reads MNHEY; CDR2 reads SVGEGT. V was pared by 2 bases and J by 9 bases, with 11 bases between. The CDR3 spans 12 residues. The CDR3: CASSYSHLVQYF. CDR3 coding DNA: TGTGCCAGCAGTTACAGTCACCTGGTGCAGTACTTC.